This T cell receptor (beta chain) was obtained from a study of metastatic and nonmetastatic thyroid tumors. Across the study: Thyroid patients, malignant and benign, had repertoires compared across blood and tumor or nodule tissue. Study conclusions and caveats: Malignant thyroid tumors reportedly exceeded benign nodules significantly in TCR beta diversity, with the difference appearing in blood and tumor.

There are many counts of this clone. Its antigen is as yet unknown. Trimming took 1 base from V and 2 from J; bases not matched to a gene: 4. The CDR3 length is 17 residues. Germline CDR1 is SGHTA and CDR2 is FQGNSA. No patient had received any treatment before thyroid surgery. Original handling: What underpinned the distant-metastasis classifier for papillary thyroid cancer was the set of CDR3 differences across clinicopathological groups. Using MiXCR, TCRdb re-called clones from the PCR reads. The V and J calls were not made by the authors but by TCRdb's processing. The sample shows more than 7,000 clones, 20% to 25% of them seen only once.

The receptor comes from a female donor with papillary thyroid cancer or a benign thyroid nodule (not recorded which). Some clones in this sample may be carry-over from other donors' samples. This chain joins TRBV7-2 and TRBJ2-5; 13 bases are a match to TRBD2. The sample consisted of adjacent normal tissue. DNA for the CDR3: TGTGCCAGCAGCTTAGTACTAGCGGGAGGGAAGCAAGAGACCCAGTACTTC. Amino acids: CASSLVLAGGKQETQYF.